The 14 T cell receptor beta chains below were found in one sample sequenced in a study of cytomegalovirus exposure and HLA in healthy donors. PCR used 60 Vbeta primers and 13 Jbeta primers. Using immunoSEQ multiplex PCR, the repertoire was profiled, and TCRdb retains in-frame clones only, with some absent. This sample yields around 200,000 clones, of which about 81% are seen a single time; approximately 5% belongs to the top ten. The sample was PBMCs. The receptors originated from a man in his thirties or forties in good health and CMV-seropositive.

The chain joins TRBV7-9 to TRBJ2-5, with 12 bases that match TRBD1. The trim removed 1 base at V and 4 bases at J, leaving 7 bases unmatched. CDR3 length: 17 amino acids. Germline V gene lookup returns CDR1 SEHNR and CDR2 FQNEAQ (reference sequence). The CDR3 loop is CASSLGDRGRPRETQYF. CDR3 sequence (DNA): TGTGCCAGCAGCTTAGGGGACAGGGGGCGGCCCAGAGAGACCCAGTACTTC.

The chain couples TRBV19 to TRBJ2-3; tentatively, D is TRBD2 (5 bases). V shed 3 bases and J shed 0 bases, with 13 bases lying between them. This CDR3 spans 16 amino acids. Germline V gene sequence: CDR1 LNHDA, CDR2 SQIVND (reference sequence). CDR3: CASSIRLRPSTDTQYF. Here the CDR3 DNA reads TGTGCCAGTAGTATCAGACTAAGACCTAGCACAGATACGCAGTATTTT.

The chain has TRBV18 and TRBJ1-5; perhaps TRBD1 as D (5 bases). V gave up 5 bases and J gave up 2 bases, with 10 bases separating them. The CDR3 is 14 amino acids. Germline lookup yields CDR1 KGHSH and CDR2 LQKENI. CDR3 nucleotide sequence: TGTGCCAGCTCAAGGGGAGGTGGCAATCAGCCCCAGCATTTT. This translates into CASSRGGGNQPQHF.

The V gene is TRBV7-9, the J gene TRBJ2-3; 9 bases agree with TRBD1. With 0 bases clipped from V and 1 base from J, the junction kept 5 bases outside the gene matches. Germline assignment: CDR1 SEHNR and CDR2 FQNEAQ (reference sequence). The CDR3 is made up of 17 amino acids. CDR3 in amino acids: CASSLAGTGWGTDTQYF. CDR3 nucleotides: TGTGCCAGCAGCTTAGCCGGGACAGGGTGGGGCACAGATACGCAGTATTTT.

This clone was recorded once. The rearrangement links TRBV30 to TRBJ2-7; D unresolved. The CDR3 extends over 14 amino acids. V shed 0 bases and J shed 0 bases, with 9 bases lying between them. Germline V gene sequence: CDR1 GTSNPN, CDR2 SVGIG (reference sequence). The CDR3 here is CAWSVPKLSYEQYF. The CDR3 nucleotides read TGTGCCTGGAGTGTACCGAAACTCTCCTACGAGCAGTACTTC.

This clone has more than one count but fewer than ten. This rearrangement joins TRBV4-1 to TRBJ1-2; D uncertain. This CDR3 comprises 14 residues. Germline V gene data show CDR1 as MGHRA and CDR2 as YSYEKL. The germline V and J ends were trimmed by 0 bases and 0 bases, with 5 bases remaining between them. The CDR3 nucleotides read TGCGCCAGCAGCCAAGACGCGACTAACTATGGCTACACCTTC. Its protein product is CASSQDATNYGYTF.

The CDR3 bases are TGTGCCAGCAGCCCTGTGACATTCGAAGCTTTCTTT. It yields the protein CASSPVTFEAFF. J is TRBJ1-1 and V is TRBV28, with D unresolved. V lost 6 bases to trimming and J lost 8 bases, with 13 bases between them. This CDR3 region has 12 residues. Germline V gene lookup returns CDR1 MDHEN and CDR2 SYDVKM.

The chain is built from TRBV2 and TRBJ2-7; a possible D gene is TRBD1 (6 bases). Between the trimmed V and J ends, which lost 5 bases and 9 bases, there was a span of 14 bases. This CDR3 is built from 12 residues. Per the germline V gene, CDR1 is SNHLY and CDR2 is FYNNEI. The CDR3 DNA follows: TGTGCCAGCAGTCAGACAGGTATGGGGCAGTACTTC. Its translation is CASSQTGMGQYF.

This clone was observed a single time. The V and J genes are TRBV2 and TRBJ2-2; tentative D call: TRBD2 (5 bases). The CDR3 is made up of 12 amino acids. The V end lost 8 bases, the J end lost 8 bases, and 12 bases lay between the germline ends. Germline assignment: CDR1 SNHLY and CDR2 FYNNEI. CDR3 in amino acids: CASSQVAGELFF. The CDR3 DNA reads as TGTGCCAGCTCCCAGGTAGCGGGGGAGCTGTTTTTT.

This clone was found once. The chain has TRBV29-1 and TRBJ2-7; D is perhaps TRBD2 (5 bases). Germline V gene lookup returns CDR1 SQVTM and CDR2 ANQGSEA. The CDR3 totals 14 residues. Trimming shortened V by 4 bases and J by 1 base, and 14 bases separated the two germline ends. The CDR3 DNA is TGCAGCGTTGCGGAGGAACTCGGGTCCTACGAGCAGTACTTC. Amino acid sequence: CSVAEELGSYEQYF.

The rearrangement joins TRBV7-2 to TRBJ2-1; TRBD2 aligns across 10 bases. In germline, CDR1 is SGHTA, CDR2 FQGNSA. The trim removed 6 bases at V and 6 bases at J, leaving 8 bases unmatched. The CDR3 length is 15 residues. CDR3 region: CASRLGLAGVNEQFF. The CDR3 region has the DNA TGTGCCAGCAGGTTGGGGCTAGCGGGAGTCAATGAGCAGTTCTTC.

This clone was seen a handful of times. The CDR3 region has the DNA TGCGCCAGCAGCCCCTCAACAGGGTATGCGGACGAGCAGTACTTC. Its translation is CASSPSTGYADEQYF. The chain joins TRBV4-3 to TRBJ2-7; D might be TRBD1 (6 bases). V dropped 4 bases and J dropped 5 bases, with 18 bases sitting between them. CDR3 length equals 15 residues. From germline, CDR1 is LGHNA and CDR2 YSLEER.

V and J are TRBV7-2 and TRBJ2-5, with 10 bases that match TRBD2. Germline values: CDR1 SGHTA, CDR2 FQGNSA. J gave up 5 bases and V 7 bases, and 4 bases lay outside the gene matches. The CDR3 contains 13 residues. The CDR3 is CASTLAGVETQYF. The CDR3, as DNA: TGTGCCAGCACTCTAGCGGGGGTGGAGACCCAGTACTTC.

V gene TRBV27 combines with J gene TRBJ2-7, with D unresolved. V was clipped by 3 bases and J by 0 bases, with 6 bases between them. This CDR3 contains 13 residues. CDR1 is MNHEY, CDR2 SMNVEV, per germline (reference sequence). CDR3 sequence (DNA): TGTGCCAGCAGTTTTGGCCGCTCCTACGAGCAGTACTTC. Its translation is CASSFGRSYEQYF.